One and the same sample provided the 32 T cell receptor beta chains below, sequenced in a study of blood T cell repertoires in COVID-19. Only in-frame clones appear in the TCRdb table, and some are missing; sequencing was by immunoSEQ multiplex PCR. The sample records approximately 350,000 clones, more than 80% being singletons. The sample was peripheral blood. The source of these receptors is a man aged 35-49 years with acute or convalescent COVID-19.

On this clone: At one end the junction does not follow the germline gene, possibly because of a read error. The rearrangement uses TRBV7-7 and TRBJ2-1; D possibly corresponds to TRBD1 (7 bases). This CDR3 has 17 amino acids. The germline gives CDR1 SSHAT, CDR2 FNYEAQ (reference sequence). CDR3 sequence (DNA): TGTGCTAGCAGCTTAGGGGCAGGGGGGCCGGGCGGGGATGAGCAGTTCTTC. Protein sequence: CASSLGAGGPGGDEQFF.

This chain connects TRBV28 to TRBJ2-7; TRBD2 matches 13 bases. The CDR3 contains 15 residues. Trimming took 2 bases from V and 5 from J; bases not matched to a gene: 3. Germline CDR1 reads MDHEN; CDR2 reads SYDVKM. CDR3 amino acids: CASSLGLAGAHEQYF. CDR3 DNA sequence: TGTGCCAGCAGTTTAGGACTAGCGGGAGCCCACGAGCAGTACTTC.

The CDR3: CSASSPEGLSGANVLTF. The CDR3 coding sequence is TGCAGTGCTAGTTCTCCGGAGGGGCTCTCTGGGGCCAACGTCCTGACTTTC. The rearrangement joins TRBV20-1 to TRBJ2-6, with D perhaps matching TRBD2 (6 bases). Germline-derived CDR1 and CDR2 are DFQATT and SNEGSKA (reference sequence). This CDR3 region has 17 residues. Trimming shortened V by 3 bases and J by 0 bases, and 15 bases separated the two germline ends.

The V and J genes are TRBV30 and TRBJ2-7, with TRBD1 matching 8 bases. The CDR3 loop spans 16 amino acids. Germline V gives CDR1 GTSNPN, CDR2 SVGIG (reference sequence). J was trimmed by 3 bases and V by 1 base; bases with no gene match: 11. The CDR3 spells CAWSDWGQGANYEQYF. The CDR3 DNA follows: TGTGCCTGGAGTGATTGGGGGCAGGGGGCAAACTACGAGCAGTACTTC. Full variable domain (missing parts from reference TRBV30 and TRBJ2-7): SQTIHQWPATLVQPVGSPLSLECTVEGTSNPNLYWYRQAAGRGLQLLFYSVGIGQISSEVPQNLSASRPQDRQFILSSKKLLLSDSGFYLCAWSDWGQGANYEQYFGPGTRLTVT.

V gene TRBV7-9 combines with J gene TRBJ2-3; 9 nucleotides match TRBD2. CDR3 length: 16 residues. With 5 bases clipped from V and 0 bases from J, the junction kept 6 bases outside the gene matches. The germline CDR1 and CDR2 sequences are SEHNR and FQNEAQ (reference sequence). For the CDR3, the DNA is TGTGCCAGCAGCACGACTAGCGGAGGCAGCACAGATACGCAGTATTTT. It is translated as CASSTTSGGSTDTQYF.

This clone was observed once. CDR3: CASSYGALRNSPLHF. For the CDR3, the DNA is TGTGCCAGCAGTTACGGGGCCTTGAGGAATTCACCCCTCCACTTT. The genes are TRBV6-2 or TRBV6-3 and TRBJ1-6, with D perhaps TRBD1 (5 bases). This CDR3 comprises 15 residues. Trimming pared 2 bases from V and 7 bases from J, leaving 12 bases between. CDR1 and CDR2 from the germline V gene are MNHEY and SVGEGT.

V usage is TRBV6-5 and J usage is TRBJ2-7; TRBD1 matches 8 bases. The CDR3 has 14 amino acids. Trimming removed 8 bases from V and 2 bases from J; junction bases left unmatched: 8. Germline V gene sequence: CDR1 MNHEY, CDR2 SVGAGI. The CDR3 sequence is CASCRQGTAYEQYF. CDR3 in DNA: TGTGCCAGCTGCCGACAGGGGACGGCCTACGAGCAGTACTTC.

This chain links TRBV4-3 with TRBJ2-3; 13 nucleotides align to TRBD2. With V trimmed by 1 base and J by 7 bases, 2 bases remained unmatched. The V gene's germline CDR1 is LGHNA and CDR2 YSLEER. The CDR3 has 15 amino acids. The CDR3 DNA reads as TGCGCCAGCAGCCAAGGACTAGCGGGGGGCAATACGCAGTATTTT. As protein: CASSQGLAGGNTQYF.

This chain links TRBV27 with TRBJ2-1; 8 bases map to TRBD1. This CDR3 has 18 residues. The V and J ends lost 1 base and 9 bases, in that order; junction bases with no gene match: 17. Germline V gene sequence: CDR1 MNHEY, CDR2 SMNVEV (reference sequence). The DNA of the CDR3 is TGTGCCAGCAGTTTATTCCCCCAAGGCAGGGGGCGAGTTGGTGAGCAGTTCTTC. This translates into CASSLFPQGRGRVGEQFF.

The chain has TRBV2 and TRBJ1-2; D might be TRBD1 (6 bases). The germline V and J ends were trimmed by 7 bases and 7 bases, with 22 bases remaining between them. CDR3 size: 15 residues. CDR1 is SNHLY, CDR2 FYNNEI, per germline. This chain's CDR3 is CASTPRDNPSSGYTF. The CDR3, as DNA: TGTGCCAGCACCCCCAGGGACAATCCTTCCTCTGGCTACACCTTC.

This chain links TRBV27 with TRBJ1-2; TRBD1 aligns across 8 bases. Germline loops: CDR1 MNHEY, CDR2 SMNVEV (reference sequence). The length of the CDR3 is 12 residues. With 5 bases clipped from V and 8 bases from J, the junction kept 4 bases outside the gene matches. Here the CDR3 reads CASSPGQAGYTF. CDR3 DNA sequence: TGTGCCAGCAGTCCGGGACAGGCCGGCTACACCTTC.

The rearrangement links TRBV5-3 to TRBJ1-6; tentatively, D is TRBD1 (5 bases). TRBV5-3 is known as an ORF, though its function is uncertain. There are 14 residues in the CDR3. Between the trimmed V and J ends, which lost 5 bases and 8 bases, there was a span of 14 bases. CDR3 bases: TGTGCCAGAAGGCCCCAAGGGGCGCATTCACCCCTCCACTTT. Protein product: CARRPQGAHSPLHF.

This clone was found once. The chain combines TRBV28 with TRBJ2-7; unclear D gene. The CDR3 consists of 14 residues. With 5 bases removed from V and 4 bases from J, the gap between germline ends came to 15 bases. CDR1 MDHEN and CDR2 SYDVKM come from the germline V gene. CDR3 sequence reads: CASSHQVQSYEQYF. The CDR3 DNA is TGTGCCAGCAGTCACCAAGTACAGTCTTACGAGCAGTACTTC.

The CDR3: CASSLAGAGTEAFF. The CDR3 DNA reads as TGTGCCAGCAGCTTGGCAGGGGCTGGGACTGAAGCTTTCTTT. The chain has TRBV5-6 and TRBJ1-1; possibly TRBD1 for D (6 bases). Germline V gene data show CDR1 as SGHDT and CDR2 as YYEEEE. The CDR3 totals 14 residues. V lost 0 bases, J lost 5 bases, and 11 bases lay in between.

CDR3 residues: CASSLTSGGTGELFF. CDR3 nucleotide sequence: TGTGCCAGCAGTCTGACTAGCGGAGGGACCGGGGAGCTGTTTTTT. The chain links TRBV2 to TRBJ2-2; 9 nucleotides agree with TRBD2. This CDR3 contains 15 residues. Per germline, CDR1 SNHLY and CDR2 FYNNEI. With V trimmed by 5 bases and J by 5 bases, 6 bases remained unmatched.

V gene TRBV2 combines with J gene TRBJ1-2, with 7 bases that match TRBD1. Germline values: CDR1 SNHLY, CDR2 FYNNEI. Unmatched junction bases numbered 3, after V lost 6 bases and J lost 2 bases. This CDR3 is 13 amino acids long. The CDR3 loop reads CASREGANYGYTF. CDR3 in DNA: TGTGCCAGCAGGGAGGGGGCCAACTATGGCTACACCTTC.

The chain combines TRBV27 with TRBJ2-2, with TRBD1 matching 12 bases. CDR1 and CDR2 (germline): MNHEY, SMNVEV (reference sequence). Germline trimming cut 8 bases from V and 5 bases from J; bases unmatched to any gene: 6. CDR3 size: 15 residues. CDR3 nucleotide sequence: TGTGCCAGCCGGGACAGGGGGCGCGGGACCGGGGAGCTGTTTTTT. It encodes CASRDRGRGTGELFF.

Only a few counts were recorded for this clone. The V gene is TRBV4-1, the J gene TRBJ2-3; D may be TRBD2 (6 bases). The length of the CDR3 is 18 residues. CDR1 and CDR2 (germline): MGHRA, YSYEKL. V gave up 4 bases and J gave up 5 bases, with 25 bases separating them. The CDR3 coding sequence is TGCGCCAGCAGCCCCGGTCCCACACGGAGGGCGGGTCGAGATACGCAGTATTTT. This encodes CASSPGPTRRAGRDTQYF.

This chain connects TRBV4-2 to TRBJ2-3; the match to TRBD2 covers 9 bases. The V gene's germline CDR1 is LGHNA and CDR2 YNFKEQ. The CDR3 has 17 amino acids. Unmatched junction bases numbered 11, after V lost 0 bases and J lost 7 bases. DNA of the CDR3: TGTGCCAGCAGCCAAGATTCGATGGTAGCGGGAGAAAATACGCAGTATTTT. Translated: CASSQDSMVAGENTQYF.

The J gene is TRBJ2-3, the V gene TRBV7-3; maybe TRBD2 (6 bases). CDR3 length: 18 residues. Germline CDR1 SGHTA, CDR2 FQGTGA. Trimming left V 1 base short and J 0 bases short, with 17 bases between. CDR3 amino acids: CASSLIRGTYSSTDTQYF. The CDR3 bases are TGTGCCAGCAGCTTAATTCGGGGGACGTATTCTAGCACAGATACGCAGTATTTT. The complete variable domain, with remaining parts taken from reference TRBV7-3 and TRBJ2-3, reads GAGVSQTPSNKVTEKGKYVELRCDPISGHTALYWYRQSLGQGPEFLIYFQGTGAADDSGLPNDRFFAVRPEGSVSTLKIQRTERGDSAVYLCASSLIRGTYSSTDTQYFGPGTRLTVL.

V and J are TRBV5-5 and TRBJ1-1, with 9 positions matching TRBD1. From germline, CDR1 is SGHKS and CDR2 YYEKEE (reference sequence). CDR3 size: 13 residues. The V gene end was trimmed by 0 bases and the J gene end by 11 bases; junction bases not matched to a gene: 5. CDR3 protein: CASSLAGDRAAFF. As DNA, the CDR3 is TGTGCCAGCAGCTTGGCAGGGGACAGGGCGGCTTTCTTT.

CDR3: CASSQGNRGSREKLFF. The CDR3 DNA follows: TGTGCCAGCAGCCAGGGTAACAGGGGGAGTCGTGAAAAACTGTTTTTT. V gene TRBV4-2 combines with J gene TRBJ1-4, with TRBD1 matching 8 bases. Germline loops: CDR1 LGHNA, CDR2 YNFKEQ. This CDR3 spans 16 amino acids. V shed 3 bases, J shed 7 bases, and the junction held 10 bases outside the gene matches.

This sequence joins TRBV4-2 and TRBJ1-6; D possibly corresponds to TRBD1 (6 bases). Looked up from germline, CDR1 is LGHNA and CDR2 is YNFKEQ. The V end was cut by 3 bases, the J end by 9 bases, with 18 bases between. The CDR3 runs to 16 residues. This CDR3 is CASSQEGGAFSSPLHF. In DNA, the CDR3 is TGTGCCAGCAGCCAGGAGGGGGGGGCTTTTAGTTCACCCCTCCACTTT.

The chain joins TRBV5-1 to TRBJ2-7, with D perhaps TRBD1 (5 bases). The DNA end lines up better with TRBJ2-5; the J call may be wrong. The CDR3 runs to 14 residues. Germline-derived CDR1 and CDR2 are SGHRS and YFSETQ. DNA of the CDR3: TGCGCCAGCAGCTTGGCGACAGACCAAGAGACCCAGTACTTC. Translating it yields CASSLATDQETQYF.

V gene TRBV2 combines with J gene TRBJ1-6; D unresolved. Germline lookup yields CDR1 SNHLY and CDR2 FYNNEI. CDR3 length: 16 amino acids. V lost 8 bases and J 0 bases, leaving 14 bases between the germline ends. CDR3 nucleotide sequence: TGTGCCAGCCGGAACAGTTTGAGCTCCTATAATTCACCCCTCCACTTT. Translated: CASRNSLSSYNSPLHF. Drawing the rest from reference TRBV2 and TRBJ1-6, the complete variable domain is EPEVTQTPSHQVTQMGQEVILRCVPISNHLYFYWYRQILGQKVEFLVSFYNNEISEKSEIFDDQFSVERPDGSNFTLKIRSTKLEDSAMYFCASRNSLSSYNSPLHFGNGTRLTVT.

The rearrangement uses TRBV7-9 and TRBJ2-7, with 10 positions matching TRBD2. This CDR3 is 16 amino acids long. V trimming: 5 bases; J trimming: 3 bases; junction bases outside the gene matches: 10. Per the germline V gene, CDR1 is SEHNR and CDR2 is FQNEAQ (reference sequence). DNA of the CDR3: TGTGCCAGCAGCGACCGCCGACTAGCGGGCCTCTACGAGCAGTACTTC. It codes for CASSDRRLAGLYEQYF.

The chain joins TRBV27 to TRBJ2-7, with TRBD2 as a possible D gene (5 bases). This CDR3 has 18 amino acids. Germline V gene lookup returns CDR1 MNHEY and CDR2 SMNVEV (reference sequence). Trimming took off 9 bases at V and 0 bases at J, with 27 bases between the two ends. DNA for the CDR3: TGTGCCAGTCTCTCTTTTACAGACGTAGCGCTATTCTCCTACGAGCAGTACTTC. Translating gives CASLSFTDVALFSYEQYF.

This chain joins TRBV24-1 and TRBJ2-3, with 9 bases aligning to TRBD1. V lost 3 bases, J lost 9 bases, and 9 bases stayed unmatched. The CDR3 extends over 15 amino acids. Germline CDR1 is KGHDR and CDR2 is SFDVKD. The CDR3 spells CATSDPGQGPGTQYF. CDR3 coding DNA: TGTGCCACCAGTGATCCGGGACAGGGCCCTGGGACGCAGTATTTT.

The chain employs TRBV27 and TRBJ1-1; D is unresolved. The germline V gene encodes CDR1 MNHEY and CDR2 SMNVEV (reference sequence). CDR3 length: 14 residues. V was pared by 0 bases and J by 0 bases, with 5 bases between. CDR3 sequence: CASSLSEVNTEAFF. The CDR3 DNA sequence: TGTGCCAGCAGTTTATCGGAGGTGAACACTGAAGCTTTCTTT.

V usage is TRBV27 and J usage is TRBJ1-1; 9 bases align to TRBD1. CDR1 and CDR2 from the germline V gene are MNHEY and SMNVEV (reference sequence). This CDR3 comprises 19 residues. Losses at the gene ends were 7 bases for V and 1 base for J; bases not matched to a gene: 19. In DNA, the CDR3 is TGTGCCAGCATTAAATTTTTTTTTGGGACAGGGTCCGGGAACACTGAAGCTTTCTTT. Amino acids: CASIKFFFGTGSGNTEAFF.

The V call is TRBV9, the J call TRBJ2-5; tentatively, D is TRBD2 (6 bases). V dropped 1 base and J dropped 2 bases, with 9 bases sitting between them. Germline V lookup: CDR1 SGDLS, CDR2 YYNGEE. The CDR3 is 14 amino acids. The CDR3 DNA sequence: TGTGCCAGCAGCGTATCTGGAGGGCAAGAGACCCAGTACTTC. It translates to CASSVSGGQETQYF.

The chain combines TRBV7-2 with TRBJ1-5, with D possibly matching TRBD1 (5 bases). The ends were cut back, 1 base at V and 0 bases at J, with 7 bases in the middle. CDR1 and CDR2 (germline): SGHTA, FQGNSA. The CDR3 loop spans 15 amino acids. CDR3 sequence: CASSLEGNSNQPQHF. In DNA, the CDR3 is TGTGCCAGCAGCTTAGAGGGGAATAGCAATCAGCCCCAGCATTTT.